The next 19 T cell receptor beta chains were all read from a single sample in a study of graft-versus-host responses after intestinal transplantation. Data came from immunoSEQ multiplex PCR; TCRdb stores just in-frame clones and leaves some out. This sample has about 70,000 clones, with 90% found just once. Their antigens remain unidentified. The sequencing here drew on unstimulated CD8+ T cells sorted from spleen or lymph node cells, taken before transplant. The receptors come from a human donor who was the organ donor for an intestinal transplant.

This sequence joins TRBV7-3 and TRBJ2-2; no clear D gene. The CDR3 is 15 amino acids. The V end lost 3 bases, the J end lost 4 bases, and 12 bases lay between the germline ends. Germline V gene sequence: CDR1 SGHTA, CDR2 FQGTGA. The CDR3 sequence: CASSLSLSGTGELFF. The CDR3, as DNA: TGTGCCAGCAGCTTGTCGCTAAGTGGCACCGGGGAGCTGTTTTTT.

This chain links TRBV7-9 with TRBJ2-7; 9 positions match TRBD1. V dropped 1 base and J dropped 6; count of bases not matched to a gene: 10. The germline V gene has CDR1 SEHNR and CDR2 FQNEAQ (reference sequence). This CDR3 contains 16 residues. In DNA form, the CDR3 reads TGTGCCAGCAGCTTAGTTGGGACGGGGACAGGGACCGAGCAGTACGTC. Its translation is CASSLVGTGTGTEQYV.

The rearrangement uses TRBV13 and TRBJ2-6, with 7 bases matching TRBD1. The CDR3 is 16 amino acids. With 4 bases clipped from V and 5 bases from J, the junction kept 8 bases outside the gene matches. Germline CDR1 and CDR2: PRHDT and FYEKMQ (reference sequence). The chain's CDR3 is CASSSPRGYRANVLTF. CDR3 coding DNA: TGTGCCAGCAGCTCGCCCAGGGGGTACAGGGCCAACGTCCTGACTTTC. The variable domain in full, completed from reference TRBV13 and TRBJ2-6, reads AAGVIQSPRHLIKEKRETATLKCYPIPRHDTVYWYQQGPGQDPQFLISFYEKMQSDKGSIPDRFSAQQFSDYHSELNMSSLELGDSALYFCASSSPRGYRANVLTFGAGSRLTVL.

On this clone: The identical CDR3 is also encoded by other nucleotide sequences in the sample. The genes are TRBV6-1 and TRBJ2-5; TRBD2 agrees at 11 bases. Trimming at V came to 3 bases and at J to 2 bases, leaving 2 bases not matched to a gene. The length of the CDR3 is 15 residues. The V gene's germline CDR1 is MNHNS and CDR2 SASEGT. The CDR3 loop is CASSDLAGGQETQYF. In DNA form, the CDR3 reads TGTGCCAGCAGTGATTTAGCGGGGGGGCAAGAGACCCAGTACTTC.

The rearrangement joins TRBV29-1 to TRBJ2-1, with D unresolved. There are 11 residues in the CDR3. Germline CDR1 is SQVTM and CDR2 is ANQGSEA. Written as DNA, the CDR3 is TGCACCGTCCCAGTCTACAATGAGCAGTTCTTC. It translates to CTVPVYNEQFF.

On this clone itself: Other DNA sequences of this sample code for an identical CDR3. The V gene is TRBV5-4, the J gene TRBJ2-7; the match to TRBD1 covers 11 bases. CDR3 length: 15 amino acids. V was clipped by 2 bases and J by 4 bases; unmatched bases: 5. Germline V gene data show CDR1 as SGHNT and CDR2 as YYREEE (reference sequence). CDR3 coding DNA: TGTGCCAGCAGCTTAGGACAGGGGGCGTCGTACGAGCAGTACGTC. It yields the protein CASSLGQGASYEQYV.

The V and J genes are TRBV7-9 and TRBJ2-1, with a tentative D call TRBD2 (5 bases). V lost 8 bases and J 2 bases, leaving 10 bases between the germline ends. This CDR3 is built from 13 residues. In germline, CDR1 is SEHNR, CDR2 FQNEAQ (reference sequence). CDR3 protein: CASRGVPYNEQFF. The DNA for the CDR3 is TGTGCCAGCCGGGGAGTTCCCTACAATGAGCAGTTCTTC.

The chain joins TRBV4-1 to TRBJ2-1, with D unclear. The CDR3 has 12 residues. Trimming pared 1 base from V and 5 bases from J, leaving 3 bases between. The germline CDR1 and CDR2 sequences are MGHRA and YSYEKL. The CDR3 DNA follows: TGCGCCAGCAGCCAAGCTCACAATGAGCAGTTCTTC. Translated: CASSQAHNEQFF.

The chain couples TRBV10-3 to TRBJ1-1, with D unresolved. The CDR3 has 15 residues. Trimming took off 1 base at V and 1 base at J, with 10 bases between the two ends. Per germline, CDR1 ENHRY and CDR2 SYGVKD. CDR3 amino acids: CAISEFYPWNTEAFF. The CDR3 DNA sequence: TGTGCCATCAGTGAGTTCTACCCATGGAACACTGAAGCTTTCTTT.

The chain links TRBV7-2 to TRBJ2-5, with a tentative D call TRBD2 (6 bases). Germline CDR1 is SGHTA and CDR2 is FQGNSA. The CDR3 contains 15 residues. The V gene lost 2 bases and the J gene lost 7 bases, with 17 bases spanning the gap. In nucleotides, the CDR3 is TGTGCCAGCAGCTTACGGGACTCGCCGTGGGGGACCCAGTACTTC. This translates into CASSLRDSPWGTQYF.

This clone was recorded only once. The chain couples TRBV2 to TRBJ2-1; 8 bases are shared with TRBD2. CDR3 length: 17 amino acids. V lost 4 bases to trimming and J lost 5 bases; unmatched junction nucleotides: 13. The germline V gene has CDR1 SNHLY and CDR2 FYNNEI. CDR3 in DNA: TGTGCCAGCAGTGCCCGCCGGACGGGGGGGCCGCACAATGAGCAGTTCTTC. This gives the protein CASSARRTGGPHNEQFF.

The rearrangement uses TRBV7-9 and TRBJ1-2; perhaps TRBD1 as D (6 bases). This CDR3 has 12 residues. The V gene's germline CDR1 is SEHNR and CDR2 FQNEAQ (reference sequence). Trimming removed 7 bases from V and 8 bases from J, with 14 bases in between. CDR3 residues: CASNPGVQGYTF. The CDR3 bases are TGTGCCAGCAACCCAGGGGTCCAAGGCTACACCTTC.

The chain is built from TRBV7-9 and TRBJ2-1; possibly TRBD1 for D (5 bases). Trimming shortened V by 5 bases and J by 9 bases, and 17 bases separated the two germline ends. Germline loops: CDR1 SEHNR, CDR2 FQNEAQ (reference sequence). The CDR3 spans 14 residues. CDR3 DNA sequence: TGTGCCAGCAGCCCGGAGTCAGGGAATATTGAGCAGTTCTTC. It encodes CASSPESGNIEQFF. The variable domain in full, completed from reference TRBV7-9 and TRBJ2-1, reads DTGVSQNPRHKITKRGQNVTFRCDPISEHNRLYWYRQTLGQGPEFLTYFQNEAQLEKSRLLSDRFSAERPKGSFSTLEIQRTEQGDSAMYLCASSPESGNIEQFFGPGTRLTVL.

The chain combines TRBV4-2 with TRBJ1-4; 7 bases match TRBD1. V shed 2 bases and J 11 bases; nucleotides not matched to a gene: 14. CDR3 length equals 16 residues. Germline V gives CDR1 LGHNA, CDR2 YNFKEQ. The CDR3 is CASSQNRGSQGVKLFF. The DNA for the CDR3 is TGTGCCAGCAGCCAAAACAGGGGTTCCCAGGGGGTGAAACTGTTTTTT.

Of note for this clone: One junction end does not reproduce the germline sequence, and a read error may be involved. CDR3 bases: TGTGCTAGCAGCCCCGGGACAGGAGAGCCGACCTACAATGAGCAGTTCTTC. It codes for CASSPGTGEPTYNEQFF. V and J are TRBV7-7 and TRBJ2-1, with 8 bases aligning to TRBD1. The CDR3 has 17 amino acids. Germline loops: CDR1 SSHAT, CDR2 FNYEAQ (reference sequence).

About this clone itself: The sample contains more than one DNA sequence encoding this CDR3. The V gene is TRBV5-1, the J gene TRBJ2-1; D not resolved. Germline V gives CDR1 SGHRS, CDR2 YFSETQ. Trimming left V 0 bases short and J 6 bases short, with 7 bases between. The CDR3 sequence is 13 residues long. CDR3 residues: CASSLVPSNEQFF. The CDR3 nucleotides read TGCGCCAGCAGCTTGGTGCCGAGCAATGAGCAGTTCTTC.

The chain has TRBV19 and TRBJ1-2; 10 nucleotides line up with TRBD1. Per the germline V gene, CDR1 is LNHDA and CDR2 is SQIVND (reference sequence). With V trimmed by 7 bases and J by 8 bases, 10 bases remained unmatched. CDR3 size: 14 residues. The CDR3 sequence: CASTARDRGRGYTF. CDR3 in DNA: TGTGCCAGTACCGCCAGAGACAGGGGGCGCGGCTACACCTTC.

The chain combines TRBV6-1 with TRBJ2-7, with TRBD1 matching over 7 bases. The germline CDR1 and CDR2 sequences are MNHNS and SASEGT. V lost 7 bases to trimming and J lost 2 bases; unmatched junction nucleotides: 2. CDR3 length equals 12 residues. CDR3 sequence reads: CASTGTAYEQYV. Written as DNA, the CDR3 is TGTGCCAGCACCGGGACAGCCTACGAGCAGTACGTC.

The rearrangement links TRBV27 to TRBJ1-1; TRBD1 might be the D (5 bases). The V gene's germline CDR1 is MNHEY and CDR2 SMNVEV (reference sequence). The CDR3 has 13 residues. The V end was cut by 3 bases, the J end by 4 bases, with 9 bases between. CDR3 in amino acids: CASSLGRATEAFF. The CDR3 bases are TGTGCCAGCAGTTTGGGCAGGGCCACTGAAGCTTTCTTT.